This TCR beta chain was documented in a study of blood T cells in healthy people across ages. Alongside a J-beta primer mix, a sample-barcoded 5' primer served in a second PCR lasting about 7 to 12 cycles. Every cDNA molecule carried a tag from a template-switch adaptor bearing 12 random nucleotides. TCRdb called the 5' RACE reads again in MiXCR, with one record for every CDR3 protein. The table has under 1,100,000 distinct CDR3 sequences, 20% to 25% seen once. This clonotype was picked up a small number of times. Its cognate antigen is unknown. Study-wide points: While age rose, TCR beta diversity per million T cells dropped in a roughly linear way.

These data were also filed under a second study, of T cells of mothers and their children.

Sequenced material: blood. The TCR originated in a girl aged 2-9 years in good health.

CDR3: CSALSLTETYNEQFF. CDR3 bases: TGCAGTGCACTCAGCCTAACGGAAACCTACAATGAGCAGTTCTTC. The chain joins TRBV20-1 to TRBJ2-1; D unclear. Germline CDR1 and CDR2: DFQATT and SNEGSKA (reference sequence). The V gene lost 6 bases and the J gene lost 2 bases, with 17 bases spanning the gap. This CDR3 contains 15 residues.